Listed below are T cell receptor beta chains from one sample, sequenced in a study of shared clonotypes between healthy human individuals. TCRdb keeps only in-frame clones here, not all; method: immunoSEQ multiplex PCR. The sample includes 850,000 to 1,200,000 clones, under 80% of them seen just once. Specimen: memory CD4+ T cells sorted from blood. These TCRs come from a man between 18 and 29 years old in good health. Both conserved end residues are part of each CDR3. A D gene is named only where the DNA matches it firmly. Clone size, where shown, is once, few, many, or a class for clones that have expanded.

j_call,clone_size,v_call,d_call,cdr3_aa,cdr3_nt
TRBJ2-7,.,TRBV5-1,TRBD1,CASSSGQLAYEQYF,TGCGCCAGCAGCTCGGGACAGCTTGCCTACGAGCAGTACTTC
TRBJ2-2,few,TRBV5-4,TRBD2,CASSRLAGGRGAGELFF,TGTGCCAGCAGCAGACTAGCGGGGGGCCGAGGTGCCGGGGAGCTGTTTTTT
TRBJ2-5,.,TRBV5-4,TRBD2,CASSLGTSGSSTQYF,TGTGCCAGCAGCTTGGGGACTAGCGGGTCCAGCACCCAGTACTTC
TRBJ1-2,few,TRBV16,.,CASSQSSPRTNLYGYTF,TGTGCCAGCAGCCAATCATCCCCGAGGACGAACCTCTATGGCTACACCTTC
TRBJ2-3,.,TRBV15,.,CATSRDASPTDTQYF,TGTGCCACCAGCAGAGATGCCTCTCCCACAGATACGCAGTATTTT
TRBJ2-3,.,TRBV6-5,.,CASSYGSGGLRDTQYF,TGTGCCAGCAGTTACGGCTCCGGGGGCCTACGAGATACGCAGTATTTT
TRBJ1-2,.,TRBV18,.,CASSPDIYSGYTF,TGTGCCAGCTCACCAGACATATATTCTGGCTACACCTTC
TRBJ2-7,.,TRBV18,.,CASSPPPGYEQYF,TGTGCCAGCTCACCCCCCCCCGGATACGAGCAGTACTTC
TRBJ2-3,.,TRBV6-4,TRBD2,CASSPTSGGGTDTQYF,TGTGCCAGCAGCCCGACTAGCGGGGGAGGCACAGATACGCAGTATTTT
TRBJ1-6,.,TRBV18,.,CASSPLGRNSPLHF,TGTGCCAGCTCCCCTTTGGGGAGGAATTCACCCCTCCACTTT
TRBJ1-1,.,TRBV29-1,.,CSVALGATTTEAFF,TGCAGCGTTGCCCTTGGGGCAACTACCACTGAAGCTTTCTTT
TRBJ1-2,.,TRBV28,TRBD1,CASSDPTGGAWDYGYTF,TGTGCCAGCAGTGACCCGACAGGGGGCGCCTGGGACTATGGCTACACCTTC
TRBJ1-5,.,TRBV18,.,CASARGSNQPQHF,TGTGCCAGCGCTCGGGGTTCCAATCAGCCCCAGCATTTT
TRBJ2-1,.,TRBV7-2,TRBD2,CASSFAPGLAASYNEQFF,TGTGCCAGCAGCTTCGCTCCGGGACTAGCGGCCTCCTACAATGAGCAGTTCTTC
TRBJ1-5,.,TRBV30,.,CAWSEAVNQPQHF,TGTGCCTGGAGTGAGGCGGTGAATCAGCCCCAGCATTTT
TRBJ2-3,.,TRBV11-2,TRBD2,CASSPSGLATDTQYF,TGTGCCAGCAGCCCCTCGGGACTAGCAACAGATACGCAGTATTTT
TRBJ1-2,.,TRBV11-2,.,CASSLALDQGYTF,TGTGCCAGCAGCTTAGCACTTGATCAGGGCTACACCTTC
TRBJ2-5,.,TRBV5-1,.,CATATGRQETQYF,TGCGCCACCGCAACCGGACGGCAAGAGACCCAGTACTTC
TRBJ2-5,.,TRBV2,TRBD1,CASRLQGQGETQYF,TGTGCCAGCAGGTTACAGGGGCAGGGAGAGACCCAGTACTTC
TRBJ2-5,.,TRBV10-3,TRBD2,CAISVGSGGFQETQYF,TGTGCCATCAGTGTGGGTAGCGGGGGCTTCCAAGAGACCCAGTACTTC
TRBJ2-7,.,TRBV30,TRBD1,CAWGTGVREQYF,TGTGCCTGGGGGACAGGGGTCCGTGAGCAGTACTTC
TRBJ2-7,once,TRBV5-6,.,CASSLKEDYEQYF,TGTGCCAGCAGCTTGAAGGAAGACTACGAGCAGTACTTC
TRBJ1-5,.,TRBV7-2,.,CASSFGGREPQHF,TGTGCCAGCAGCTTCGGTGGTCGTGAGCCCCAGCATTTT
TRBJ1-2,.,TRBV5-1,.,CASSLSPHYGYTF,TGCGCCAGCAGCTTGTCTCCTCACTATGGCTACACCTTC
TRBJ2-7,.,TRBV27,.,CASSLVFSSYEQYF,TGTGCCAGCAGTTTAGTGTTCAGCTCCTACGAGCAGTACTTC
TRBJ2-1,.,TRBV29-1,TRBD2,CSVRVAGGYNEQFF,TGCAGCGTTAGAGTAGCGGGAGGGTACAATGAGCAGTTCTTC
TRBJ2-1,many,TRBV9,TRBD2,CASSVYGTSGRAGEQFF,TGTGCCAGCAGCGTATATGGCACTAGCGGGAGGGCCGGGGAGCAGTTCTTC
TRBJ2-7,.,TRBV5-6,TRBD2,CASSTRTSRSYEQYF,TGTGCCAGCAGCACAAGGACTAGCAGATCCTACGAGCAGTACTTC
TRBJ2-5,.,TRBV11-2,.,CASSAGQLNGETQYF,TGTGCCAGCAGCGCGGGGCAGTTAAACGGGGAGACCCAGTACTTC
TRBJ1-2,.,TRBV30,.,CAWNYAGGVDYGYTF,TGTGCCTGGAACTACGCAGGAGGGGTGGACTATGGCTACACCTTC
TRBJ2-5,.,TRBV6-5,TRBD2,CASSYASGGGQETQYF,TGTGCCAGCAGTTACGCCAGCGGCGGGGGCCAAGAGACCCAGTACTTC
TRBJ2-4,.,TRBV4-1,TRBD2,CASSQAQGGGTRLAKNIQYF,TGCGCCAGCAGCCAAGCCCAGGGCGGGGGGACCCGTTTAGCCAAAAACATTCAGTACTTC
TRBJ2-2,.,TRBV10-3,.,CAIRPVVDTGELFF,TGTGCCATCAGGCCTGTGGTAGATACCGGGGAGCTGTTTTTT
TRBJ2-2,once,TRBV7-9,.,CASSRTETSGELFF,TGTGCCAGCAGCCGCACTGAAACCTCCGGGGAGCTGTTTTTT
TRBJ1-2,.,TRBV5-5,.,CASSLATADYGYTF,TGTGCCAGCAGCTTGGCGACGGCTGACTATGGCTACACCTTC
TRBJ2-1,.,TRBV5-4,TRBD1,CASSLAGGTSREQFF,TGTGCCAGCAGCTTGGCAGGGGGTACATCGAGGGAGCAGTTCTTC
TRBJ1-2,.,TRBV7-2,.,CASSPAPGAIGYTF,TGTGCCAGCAGCCCAGCCCCAGGGGCGATTGGCTACACCTTC
TRBJ1-6,.,TRBV5-4,.,CASSRDGYNSPLHF,TGTGCCAGCAGCCGGGACGGCTATAATTCACCCCTCCACTTT
TRBJ1-6,.,TRBV27,.,CASSQSSGGRWVNNSPLHF,TGTGCCAGCAGTCAATCCTCCGGGGGTCGGTGGGTAAATAATTCACCCCTCCACTTT
TRBJ2-5,.,TRBV28,.,CASSPAVGSETQYF,TGTGCCAGCAGTCCTGCGGTGGGATCAGAGACCCAGTACTTC
TRBJ1-1,.,TRBV7-8,.,CASSSKPTTVNTEAFF,TGTGCCAGCAGCTCCAAACCAACGACAGTGAACACTGAAGCTTTCTTT
TRBJ2-1,.,TRBV6-1,.,CASSGGNLYYNEQFF,TGTGCCAGCAGTGGAGGTAATCTATACTACAATGAGCAGTTCTTC
TRBJ1-3,.,TRBV7-2,.,CASSIIQGNTIYF,TGTGCCAGCAGCATAATTCAGGGAAACACCATATATTTT
TRBJ2-5,.,TRBV10-3,TRBD2,CASGGELETQYF,TGTGCCTCGGGGGGGGAATTAGAGACCCAGTACTTC
TRBJ2-3,.,TRBV11-1,TRBD2,CASSSGLAGGTSTDTQYF,TGTGCCAGCAGCTCGGGACTAGCGGGGGGCACAAGCACAGATACGCAGTATTTT
TRBJ2-7,once,TRBV5-1,TRBD2,CASSGSSGGPYEQYF,TGCGCCAGCAGCGGATCCAGCGGGGGACCGTACGAGCAGTACTTC
TRBJ2-3,.,TRBV9,.,CASSPRFGSTDTQYF,TGTGCCAGCAGCCCCCGCTTCGGATCAACAGATACGCAGTATTTT
TRBJ2-7,.,TRBV7-2,.,CASSLERWSSYEQYF,TGTGCCAGCAGCTTAGAAAGGTGGAGCTCCTACGAGCAGTACTTC
TRBJ1-5,.,TRBV6-5,TRBD1,CASSYSTGENQPQHF,TGTGCCAGCAGTTACTCCACAGGGGAGAATCAGCCCCAGCATTTT
TRBJ2-7,.,TRBV4-2,.,CASSPRGRNIIPEQYF,TGTGCCAGCAGCCCACGCGGTAGGAACATCATCCCCGAGCAGTACTTC
TRBJ1-2,.,TRBV10-3,TRBD1,CAISAGGGYTF,TGTGCCATCAGTGCAGGGGGTGGCTACACCTTC
TRBJ2-5,.,TRBV10-3,.,CAIRDRLEVSQETQYF,TGTGCCATCAGGGACCGACTAGAGGTTTCGCAAGAGACCCAGTACTTC
TRBJ2-6,.,TRBV5-1,.,CASSGTPASGANVLTF,TGCGCCAGCAGCGGGACACCAGCCTCTGGGGCCAACGTCCTGACTTTC